The rows below give T cell receptor beta chains drawn from one sample of a study of blood T cell repertoires in COVID-19. The data were produced by immunoSEQ multiplex PCR, yet TCRdb's version contains in-frame clones alone and is incomplete. Seen here are over 65,000 clones, more than 75% observed once, and the top ten hold about 1.2%. The material sequenced was peripheral blood. Receptor source: a human donor in a cohort sampled during active COVID-19. The CDR3 runs from the conserved cysteine through the conserved F or W. Each record gives: clone size, J gene, D gene, V gene, CDR3 protein, CDR3 DNA. The D gene is left open where the match is weak. Only some rows state a clone size, as once, few, many or a class for expanded clones.

once	TRBJ2-1	TRBD2	TRBV18	CASSPGTSGRAGPYNEQFF	TGTGCCAGCTCACCGGGAACTAGCGGGAGGGCCGGTCCCTACAATGAGCAGTTCTTC
.	TRBJ2-2	.	TRBV12-3/TRBV12-4	CASSFKETGELFF	TGTGCCAGCAGTTTCAAGGAGACCGGGGAGCTGTTTTTT
.	TRBJ1-1	TRBD1	TRBV10-3	CAIWTGTTAGDTEAFF	TGTGCCATTTGGACAGGGACGACGGCAGGGGACACTGAAGCTTTCTTT
.	TRBJ2-3	.	TRBV6-5	CASSYSAETSRTQYF	TGTGCCAGCAGTTACTCAGCGGAGACCTCCCGTACGCAGTATTTT
.	TRBJ1-5	.	TRBV15	CATSRPPGAGGGSQPQHF	TGTGCCACCAGCAGACCCCCGGGGGCAGGCGGGGGGTCTCAGCCCCAGCATTTT
.	TRBJ2-7	TRBD2	TRBV28	CASSFSSGVRDEQYF	TGTGCCAGCAGTTTCTCTAGCGGGGTTAGAGACGAGCAGTACTTC
.	TRBJ2-5	TRBD2	TRBV3-1/TRBV3-2	CASSQERGGETQYF	TGTGCCAGCAGCCAAGAGAGGGGAGGGGAGACCCAGTACTTC
.	TRBJ1-5	.	TRBV29-1	CSVGDRRNQPQHF	TGCAGCGTCGGTGACAGGAGGAATCAGCCCCAGCATTTT
.	TRBJ1-2	TRBD1	TRBV5-5	CASSPDRGNHYGYTF	TGTGCCAGCAGTCCGGACAGGGGAAACCACTATGGCTACACCTTC
.	TRBJ1-1	.	TRBV6-5	CASSKLPATEAFF	TGTGCCAGCAGTAAACTACCTGCCACTGAAGCTTTCTTT
.	TRBJ2-5	.	TRBV19	CASSILWGLQGPETQYF	TGTGCCAGTAGTATCCTTTGGGGCCTCCAGGGGCCAGAGACCCAGTACTTC
.	TRBJ2-2	.	TRBV11-3	CASSYNTGELFF	TGTGCCAGCAGCTACAATACCGGGGAGCTGTTTTTT
.	TRBJ2-2	TRBD1	TRBV3-1/TRBV3-2	CASSPGTVDTGELFF	TGTGCCAGCAGCCCAGGGACAGTGGACACCGGGGAGCTGTTTTTT
few	TRBJ1-1	TRBD1	TRBV28	CASSSKQGKMNTEAFF	TGTGCCAGCAGTTCGAAACAGGGGAAGATGAACACTGAAGCTTTCTTT
.	TRBJ1-2	.	TRBV11-2	CASSWGRTPNYGYTF	TGTGCCAGCAGCTGGGGGAGGACCCCTAACTATGGCTACACCTTC
.	TRBJ1-2	TRBD1	TRBV6-5	CASSVVGQGAEGYTF	TGTGCCAGCAGCGTGGTGGGACAGGGGGCGGAAGGCTACACCTTC
.	TRBJ2-3	TRBD2	TRBV14	CASSQIAGDSTDTQYF	TGTGCCAGCAGCCAAATAGCGGGGGATAGCACAGATACGCAGTATTTT
.	TRBJ2-3	TRBD1	TRBV19	CASSIAAGGVTDTQYF	TGTGCCAGTAGTATAGCGGCAGGGGGCGTGACAGATACGCAGTATTTT
few	TRBJ1-1	TRBD1	TRBV5-4	CASSFGQGGNEAFF	TGTGCCAGCAGCTTCGGACAGGGGGGGAATGAAGCTTTCTTT
.	TRBJ1-6	.	TRBV3-1/TRBV3-2	CASSQGPVSNSPLHF	TGTGCCAGCAGCCAAGGTCCAGTTTCGAATTCACCCCTCCACTTT
.	TRBJ1-4	TRBD1	TRBV28	CASSDVDRGANEKLFF	TGTGCCAGCAGCGACGTCGACAGGGGAGCTAATGAAAAACTGTTTTTT
.	TRBJ2-1	.	TRBV5-1	CASSLNPPNMGSSNEQFF	TGCGCCAGCAGCTTGAATCCCCCGAATATGGGGAGCTCGAATGAGCAGTTCTTC
.	TRBJ1-3	.	TRBV29-1	CSVSGRNTIYF	TGCAGCGTTTCAGGAAGAAACACCATATATTTT
.	TRBJ1-4	TRBD1	TRBV4-1	CASSQVPGQGNEKLFF	TGCGCCAGCAGCCAAGTTCCCGGACAGGGGAATGAAAAACTGTTTTTT
.	TRBJ1-1	.	TRBV9	CASSLAFRDTEAFF	TGTGCCAGCAGCTTGGCATTCCGGGACACTGAAGCTTTCTTT
.	TRBJ2-3	TRBD2	TRBV6-7	CASSPSHPPTSGRARDTQYF	TGTGCCAGCAGTCCCTCACACCCGCCGACTAGCGGGAGGGCCAGAGATACGCAGTATTTT
.	TRBJ1-1	TRBD1	TRBV7-3	CASSALGQLNTEAFF	TGTGCCAGCAGCGCCCTGGGACAGTTGAACACTGAAGCTTTCTTT
.	TRBJ1-2	TRBD1	TRBV9	CASSVDSGQGAHGYTF	TGTGCCAGCAGCGTAGACTCGGGACAGGGGGCCCATGGCTACACCTTC
.	TRBJ2-1	.	TRBV7-3	CASSPQGAGVYNEQFF	TGTGCCAGCAGCCCCCAAGGGGCAGGGGTCTACAATGAGCAGTTCTTC
.	TRBJ2-7	TRBD2	TRBV28	CASSPREGYYEQYF	TGTGCCAGCAGTCCCCGGGAGGGCTACTACGAGCAGTACTTC
.	TRBJ2-7	.	TRBV10-2	CASSERGRAGEQYF	TGCGCCAGCAGTGAGAGGGGCAGGGCGGGAGAGCAGTACTTC
.	TRBJ1-4	TRBD1	TRBV7-9	CASSLATGGEKLFF	TGTGCCAGCAGCTTAGCGACAGGGGGTGAAAAACTGTTTTTT
.	TRBJ2-1	.	TRBV5-8	CASHPGTYYNEQFF	TGTGCCAGCCACCCCGGGACTTACTACAATGAGCAGTTCTTC
.	TRBJ2-1	TRBD1	TRBV3-1/TRBV3-2	CASSPTGTGVGNEQFF	TGTGCCAGCAGCCCTACAGGGACAGGAGTGGGGAATGAGCAGTTCTTC
.	TRBJ1-1	.	TRBV11-2	CASSLVGRGGTEAFF	TGTGCCAGCAGCTTAGTTGGAAGGGGAGGCACTGAAGCTTTCTTT
.	TRBJ2-6	TRBD2	TRBV5-4	CASSHGTSVHSGANVLTF	TGTGCCAGCAGCCATGGGACTAGCGTACACTCTGGGGCCAACGTCCTGACTTTC
.	TRBJ2-7	TRBD1	TRBV29-1	CSAQPGTGNEQYF	TGCAGCGCCCAACCCGGGACAGGGAACGAGCAGTACTTC
.	TRBJ1-6	.	TRBV18	CASSNQVAKSPLHF	TGTGCCAGCTCAAATCAAGTGGCAAAATCACCCCTCCACTTT
.	TRBJ2-7	TRBD1	TRBV2	CASISWTGSYEQYF	TGTGCCAGCATATCTTGGACAGGGAGCTACGAGCAGTACTTC
.	TRBJ2-1	.	TRBV7-6	CASTPTGTQNNEQFF	TGTGCCAGCACCCCAACAGGGACCCAAAACAATGAGCAGTTCTTC
once	TRBJ2-2	TRBD2	TRBV4-2	CASSRVVPGAGGIRNTGELFF	TGTGCCAGCAGCCGAGTCGTTCCAGGAGCGGGAGGGATACGGAACACCGGGGAGCTGTTTTTT
.	TRBJ2-6	.	TRBV28	CASRGGYGANVLTF	TGTGCCAGCAGAGGGGGTTATGGGGCCAACGTCCTGACTTTC
.	TRBJ1-4	.	TRBV15	CATHNGGHEKLFF	TGTGCCACTCACAACGGGGGTCATGAAAAACTGTTTTTT
few	TRBJ1-2	.	TRBV5-6	CASSFPGYGYTF	TGTGCCAGCAGCTTCCCAGGGTATGGCTACACCTTC
.	TRBJ1-4	.	TRBV15	CATSREGASREKLFF	TGTGCCACCAGCAGAGAAGGGGCCTCCCGGGAAAAACTGTTTTTT
once	TRBJ1-1	TRBD1	TRBV18	CASSPMTGANTEAFF	TGTGCCAGCTCACCAATGACAGGGGCGAACACTGAAGCTTTCTTT
.	TRBJ2-6	TRBD1	TRBV9	CASSGWGQARVSGASVLTF	TGTGCCAGCAGCGGGTGGGGACAGGCAAGGGTCTCTGGGGCCAGCGTCCTGACTTTC
.	TRBJ1-2	TRBD1	TRBV9	CASSPTRDRANYGYTF	TGTGCCAGCAGCCCAACCCGGGACAGGGCTAACTATGGCTACACCTTC
.	TRBJ1-2	.	TRBV11-2	CASSPQGHGYTF	TGTGCCAGCAGCCCCCAGGGGCATGGCTACACCTTC